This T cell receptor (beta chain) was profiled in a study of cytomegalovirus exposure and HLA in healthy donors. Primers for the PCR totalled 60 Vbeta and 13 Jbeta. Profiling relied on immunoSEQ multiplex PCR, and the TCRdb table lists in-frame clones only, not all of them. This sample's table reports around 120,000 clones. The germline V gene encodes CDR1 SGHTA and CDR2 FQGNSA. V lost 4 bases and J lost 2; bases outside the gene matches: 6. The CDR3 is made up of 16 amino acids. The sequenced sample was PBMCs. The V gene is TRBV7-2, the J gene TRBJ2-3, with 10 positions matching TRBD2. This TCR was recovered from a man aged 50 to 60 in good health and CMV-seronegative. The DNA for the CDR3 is TGTGCCAGCAGCTCCAGGACTAGCGGAAACACAGATACGCAGTATTTT. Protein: CASSSRTSGNTDTQYF.